This T cell receptor (beta chain) is from a study of T-cell memory formation after mild COVID-19. Study context: The TCR clusters were mostly specific to one donor. General observations from the study: A subset of responding clones appeared in pre-infection memory, suggesting cross-reactive memory joined.

Employing constant-segment primers, 5'RACE generated TCR alpha and TCR beta cDNA libraries bearing sample barcodes and UMIs. TCRdb ran MiXCR on the 5' RACE reads and lists one entry per CDR3 protein. The table has 470,000 or so distinct CDR3 sequences, about 23% seen once. In regard to this clonotype: Its target is unknown.

This clonotype originated in an adult woman who had mild COVID-19 (a few samples of this study predate the infection). Cell type and time point are not known. The sample was PBMCs or a T cell subset sorted from them (not recorded which).

The CDR3 reads CASSSSNEQFF. The CDR3 DNA sequence: TGTGCCAGCAGCTCGAGCAATGAGCAGTTCTTC. The rearrangement uses TRBV9 and TRBJ2-1; D gene ambiguous. Germline CDR1 SGDLS, CDR2 YYNGEE. The CDR3 is 11 residues long. V was shortened by 4 bases and J by 6 bases, with 5 bases between the two germline ends.